This T cell receptor (beta chain) appears in the sequencing data of a study of blood T cell repertoires in COVID-19. Study-level background: The study drew acute and convalescent COVID-19 samples from the United States, Italy and Spain.

In the original processing: Amplification of reference gene primers provided the estimated nucleated cell counts. Assay used: immunoSEQ multiplex PCR; TCRdb lists only in-frame clones, some missing. V and J calls plus clone size are reproduced from that table; the DNA served to infer D and trimming. The repertoire holds roughly 240,000 clones, with 82% as singletons. Per the germline V gene, CDR1 is MNHNS and CDR2 is SASEGT. The CDR3 runs 17 residues. V was clipped by 2 bases and J by 4 bases, with 15 bases between them. This receptor was taken from a woman in her 70s with acute or convalescent COVID-19. The gene calls are TRBV6-1 and TRBJ1-6; D is unclear. The material sequenced was peripheral blood. The CDR3 DNA is TGTGCCAGCAGTGAACTATCGGCGGGATCTTATAATTCACCCCTCCACTTT. Its protein product is CASSELSAGSYNSPLHF.